This T cell receptor (beta chain) was retrieved from a study of vaccination and CD4 T cells after COVID-19. This CDR3 spans 18 amino acids. Germline V CDR1 and CDR2: MNHNS, SASEGT. The V segment lost 4 bases and the J segment 1 base; nucleotides outside the gene matches: 12. An Oncomine TCR Beta short-read assay was used to sequence the DNA from cultured CD4+ T cells. Each CDR3 protein gets one entry after TCRdb re-called the PCR reads with MiXCR. This sample has approximately 19,000 distinct CDR3 sequences; about two fifths occur once, and the top ten carry over 7%. Worth noting for this clonotype: Its target is not known.

Treatment reported: roughly 11-day PBMC culture with coronavirus spike peptide pools or control peptides (ViraFEST assay). This chain links TRBV6-1 with TRBJ1-5; TRBD1 agrees at 8 bases. Sample: CD4+ T cells from blood, cultured in vitro, taken after SARS-CoV-2 vaccination. This clonotype originated in a human donor who had recovered from COVID-19. The CDR3 is CASSAGAGGRGSNQPQHF. CDR3 coding DNA: TGTGCCAGCAGTGCCGGGGCAGGGGGCAGGGGGAGCAATCAGCCCCAGCATTTT.